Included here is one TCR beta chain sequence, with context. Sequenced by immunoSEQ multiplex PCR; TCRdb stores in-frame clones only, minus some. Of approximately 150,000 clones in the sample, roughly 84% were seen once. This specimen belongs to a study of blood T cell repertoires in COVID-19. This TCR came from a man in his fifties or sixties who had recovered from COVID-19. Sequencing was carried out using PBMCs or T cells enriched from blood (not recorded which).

CDR3: CATGRTGPTYEQYF. The DNA for the CDR3 is TGTGCCACCGGCCGGACAGGCCCTACCTACGAGCAGTACTTC. V usage is TRBV5-6 and J usage is TRBJ2-7; 7 nucleotides match TRBD1. Germline CDR1 and CDR2: SGHDT and YYEEEE. This CDR3 is built from 14 residues. J gave up 2 bases and V 9 bases, and 11 bases lay outside the gene matches.